This TCR beta chain was recorded in a study of blood T cell repertoires in COVID-19. Across the study: Some COVID-19 samples were acute and others convalescent; all came from the United States, Italy and Spain. T cells, B-cell-depleted T cells, or PBMCs provided the cDNA or gDNA that served as material.

This CDR3 has 14 residues. The V segment lost 1 base and the J segment 6 bases; nucleotides outside the gene matches: 6. Germline CDR1 LGHDT, CDR2 YNNKEL (reference sequence). In the authors' methods: It was from reference gene primer amplification that nucleated cell counts were estimated. The table came from immunoSEQ multiplex PCR; TCRdb's copy has only in-frame clones and leaves some out. That table furnishes V, J and clone size, whereas the DNA furnished D and trimming. Found here are 250,000 to 300,000 clones, approximately 81% of them singletons; the top ten hold just under 3%. Source material: peripheral blood. The source is a woman in her sixties or seventies with active or convalescent COVID-19. The chain has TRBV3-1 (or the pseudogene TRBV3-2) and TRBJ2-7; 7 bases are shared with TRBD2. The CDR3 spells CASSQGSRGFEQYF. The CDR3 coding sequence is TGTGCCAGCAGCCAAGGGTCGCGGGGGTTCGAGCAGTACTTC.